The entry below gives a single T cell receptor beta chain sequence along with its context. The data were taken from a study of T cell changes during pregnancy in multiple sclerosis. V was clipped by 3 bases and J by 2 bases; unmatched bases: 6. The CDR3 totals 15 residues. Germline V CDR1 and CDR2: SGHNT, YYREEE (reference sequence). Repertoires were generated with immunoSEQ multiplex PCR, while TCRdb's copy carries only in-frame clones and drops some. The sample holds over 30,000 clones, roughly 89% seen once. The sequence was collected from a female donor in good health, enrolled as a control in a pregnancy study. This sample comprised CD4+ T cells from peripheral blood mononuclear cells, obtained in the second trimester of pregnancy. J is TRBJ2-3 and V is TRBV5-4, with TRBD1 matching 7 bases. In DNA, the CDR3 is TGTGCCAGCAGCTATCAGGGGGTCAACACAGATACGCAGTATTTT. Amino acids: CASSYQGVNTDTQYF.